The 32 T cell receptor beta chains in this list originate from one sample, sequenced in a study of blood T cell repertoires in COVID-19. Some clones are missing from TCRdb's copy, which holds only in-frame ones; the method was immunoSEQ multiplex PCR. The table has approximately 500,000 clones, about 89% seen once. The sample was peripheral blood. The receptor set was obtained from a woman in her forties or fifties with COVID-19, enrolled during active disease.

This chain joins TRBV10-3 and TRBJ2-5; tentatively, D is TRBD1 (5 bases). The V and J ends lost 4 bases and 2 bases respectively, with 8 bases between them. The germline V gene encodes CDR1 ENHRY and CDR2 SYGVKD. CDR3 length: 13 residues. CDR3 amino acids: CAISVDRQETQYF. CDR3 sequence (DNA): TGTGCCATCAGTGTTGACAGACAAGAGACCCAGTACTTC.

V and J are TRBV5-6 and TRBJ1-1; the D is unclear. The CDR3 has 14 amino acids. Trimming left V 6 bases short and J 2 bases short, with 14 bases between. Germline CDR1 reads SGHDT; CDR2 reads YYEEEE. This chain's CDR3 is CASTPEVGNTEAFF. In nucleotides, the CDR3 is TGTGCCAGCACCCCGGAGGTCGGCAACACTGAAGCTTTCTTT. Full variable domain (remainder filled in from reference TRBV5-6 and TRBJ1-1): DAGVTQSPTHLIKTRGQQVTLRCSPKSGHDTVSWYQQALGQGPQFIFQYYEEEERQRGNFPDRFSGHQFPNYSSELNVNALLLGDSALYLCASTPEVGNTEAFFGQGTRLTVV.

CDR3 in DNA: TGTGCCAGTAGTATAGGCGGGCAGGAGGACACTGAAGCTTTCTTT. Protein product: CASSIGGQEDTEAFF. This chain connects TRBV19 to TRBJ1-1; no clear D. Germline loops: CDR1 LNHDA, CDR2 SQIVND (reference sequence). Trimming removed 1 base at V and 3 bases at J, with 12 bases between. This CDR3 is 15 amino acids long.

The chain is built from TRBV27 and TRBJ2-2; 8 bases agree with TRBD2. Germline V gives CDR1 MNHEY, CDR2 SMNVEV (reference sequence). V was clipped by 2 bases and J by 2 bases; unmatched bases: 10. The CDR3 covers 18 residues. Written as DNA, the CDR3 is TGTGCCAGCAGTTTAAGGCAGCGGGGGCCCTTAAACACCGGGGAGCTGTTTTTT. This codes for CASSLRQRGPLNTGELFF.

The chain combines TRBV29-1 with TRBJ2-7; D ambiguous. The germline CDR1 and CDR2 sequences are SQVTM and ANQGSEA. With 4 bases removed from V and 1 base from J, the gap between germline ends came to 8 bases. The CDR3 sequence is 12 residues long. CDR3 protein: CSVVETSYEQYF. CDR3 coding DNA: TGCAGCGTTGTCGAGACTTCCTACGAGCAGTACTTC.

The V call is TRBV7-9, the J call TRBJ1-2; D ambiguous. The CDR3 sequence is 16 residues long. Germline CDR1 and CDR2: SEHNR and FQNEAQ (reference sequence). V was pared by 1 base and J by 2 bases, with 14 bases between. This CDR3 is CASSLGGGPANYGYTF. The CDR3 region has the DNA TGTGCCAGCAGCTTAGGTGGAGGTCCCGCCAACTATGGCTACACCTTC.

V and J are TRBV7-3 and TRBJ2-3, with 11 bases matching TRBD1. V dropped 6 bases and J dropped 4; count of bases not matched to a gene: 3. Germline lookup yields CDR1 SGHTA and CDR2 FQGTGA. The CDR3 is made up of 14 amino acids. The CDR3 nucleotides are TGTGCCAGCAGGTGGGACAGGGGGGCAGATACGCAGTATTTT. It translates to CASRWDRGADTQYF.

This clone occurred a few times. The rearrangement links TRBV27 to TRBJ2-1; the match to TRBD2 covers 13 bases. Unmatched junction bases numbered 7, after V lost 5 bases and J lost 15 bases. This CDR3 spans 13 amino acids. In germline, CDR1 is MNHEY, CDR2 SMNVEV (reference sequence). In nucleotides, the CDR3 is TGTGCCAGCAGTCCCGGGACTAGCGGGGATATGTTCTTC. Its protein is CASSPGTSGDMFF.

The chain has TRBV6-5 and TRBJ2-6; D unresolved. V gave up 7 bases and J gave up 0 bases, with 7 bases separating them. The CDR3 has 14 amino acids. Germline V CDR1 and CDR2: MNHEY, SVGAGI. The CDR3 loop is CASKQNSGANVLTF. CDR3 DNA: TGTGCCAGCAAACAGAACTCTGGGGCCAACGTCCTGACTTTC.

The chain uses TRBV18 and TRBJ2-1, with 7 bases matching TRBD1. V trimming: 6 bases; J trimming: 1 base; junction bases outside the gene matches: 12. This CDR3 is built from 17 residues. Germline loops: CDR1 KGHSH, CDR2 LQKENI. The CDR3 DNA reads TGTGCCAGCTCCATAGCCACAGGGGCCCTTTCCTACAATGAGCAGTTCTTC. As protein: CASSIATGALSYNEQFF.

This clone has ten or more counts. The rearrangement links TRBV5-6 to TRBJ2-2, with D unresolved. CDR3 length: 12 residues. The V gene lost 1 base and the J gene lost 8 bases, with 6 bases spanning the gap. Germline V lookup: CDR1 SGHDT, CDR2 YYEEEE. The CDR3, as DNA: TGTGCCAGCAGCTTGAATAATGGGGAGCTGTTTTTT. Residues: CASSLNNGELFF.

The chain employs TRBV7-9 and TRBJ2-3; D is unresolved. Germline V lookup: CDR1 SEHNR, CDR2 FQNEAQ (reference sequence). The CDR3 contains 11 residues. Trimming took off 3 bases at V and 6 bases at J, with 4 bases between the two ends. The CDR3 bases are TGTGCCAGCAGCTTTCGGGATACGCAGTATTTT. Translating it yields CASSFRDTQYF.

V usage is TRBV5-4 and J usage is TRBJ1-1; TRBD1 is a possible D gene (6 bases). Trimming pared 3 bases from V and 2 bases from J, leaving 14 bases between. The CDR3 is made up of 15 amino acids. Germline CDR1 reads SGHNT; CDR2 reads YYREEE (reference sequence). CDR3 in DNA: TGTGCCAGCAGCTCCAACAGGGATAGAAACACTGAAGCTTTCTTT. Protein sequence: CASSSNRDRNTEAFF.

This sequence joins TRBV11-3 and TRBJ1-3; no clear D gene. CDR3 length equals 15 residues. Germline V gives CDR1 SGHNT, CDR2 YENEEA. V lost 2 bases, J lost 0 bases, and 8 bases lay in between. The CDR3, as DNA: TGTGCCAGCAGCTTAAGTGGAGTCTCTGGAAACACCATATATTTT. Translating gives CASSLSGVSGNTIYF.

The V call is TRBV4-2, the J call TRBJ2-2, with 9 bases lining up with TRBD2. The CDR3 contains 16 residues. V was pared by 1 base and J by 6 bases, with 6 bases of the junction left unmatched. Germline V lookup: CDR1 LGHNA, CDR2 YNFKEQ. This CDR3 reads CASSQGAGGLPGELFF. The CDR3 DNA reads as TGTGCCAGCAGCCAAGGGGCGGGGGGGCTGCCCGGGGAGCTGTTTTTT.

CDR3 DNA sequence: TGTGCCACCAGTGATTTCCCCGGGACAGGGATGAATGGTGGCTACACCTTC. Translation gives CATSDFPGTGMNGGYTF. This chain uses TRBV24-1 with TRBJ1-2; TRBD1 aligns across 9 bases. This CDR3 is 17 amino acids long. V was pared by 1 base and J by 7 bases, with 12 bases of the junction left unmatched. Germline CDR1 is KGHDR and CDR2 is SFDVKD.

The gene calls are TRBV2 and TRBJ1-2; 11 nucleotides line up with TRBD1. The trim removed 8 bases at V and 8 bases at J, leaving 4 bases unmatched. The germline V gene has CDR1 SNHLY and CDR2 FYNNEI. This CDR3 spans 12 amino acids. CDR3 nucleotides: TGTGCCAGCGGACAGGGGGCGCGAGGCTACACCTTC. As protein: CASGQGARGYTF.

This CDR3 is CASSIDRGAKEQFF. CDR3 coding DNA: TGTGCCAGTAGTATAGATCGGGGGGCGAAGGAGCAGTTCTTC. The chain is built from TRBV19 and TRBJ2-1; D might be TRBD2 (7 bases). V was clipped by 0 bases and J by 10 bases, with 13 bases between them. Germline V gene data show CDR1 as LNHDA and CDR2 as SQIVND (reference sequence). The CDR3 loop spans 14 amino acids.

V is TRBV5-1 and J is TRBJ1-1, with 8 positions matching TRBD1. Germline assignment: CDR1 SGHRS and CDR2 YFSETQ. Trimming cost V 0 bases and J 2 bases; bases outside gene matches: 3. The CDR3 is made up of 15 amino acids. CDR3 loop: CASSLVTGGNTEAFF. CDR3 coding DNA: TGCGCCAGCAGCTTGGTAACAGGGGGTAACACTGAAGCTTTCTTT.

Here the CDR3 reads CASSIAKSGYGYTF. The CDR3 DNA sequence: TGTGCCAGTAGTATAGCGAAAAGCGGCTATGGCTACACCTTC. The chain recombines TRBV19 with TRBJ1-2; no clear D gene. CDR1 LNHDA and CDR2 SQIVND come from the germline V gene (reference sequence). V dropped 1 base and J dropped 4 bases, with 10 bases sitting between them. There are 14 residues in the CDR3.

The chain recombines TRBV18 with TRBJ1-5, with D perhaps TRBD1 (5 bases). Germline V gene sequence: CDR1 KGHSH, CDR2 LQKENI. The V gene lost 3 bases and the J gene lost 7 bases, with 16 bases spanning the gap. The CDR3 is 15 residues long. CDR3 in DNA: TGTGCCAGCTCACCGGAGCTGGCAGGGCGGCAGCCCCAGCATTTT. Translating gives CASSPELAGRQPQHF.

This clone has a handful of counts. The V call is TRBV28, the J call TRBJ1-5; 9 bases map to TRBD1. J lost 11 bases, V lost 6 bases, and 11 bases had no gene match. The CDR3 sequence is 14 residues long. Germline lookup yields CDR1 MDHEN and CDR2 SYDVKM. The CDR3 protein is CASRSTGGSGSQHF. In nucleotides, the CDR3 is TGTGCCAGCAGATCTACAGGGGGCTCGGGTTCCCAGCATTTT.

The V call is TRBV2, the J call TRBJ2-5; 15 bases map to TRBD2. Germline loops: CDR1 SNHLY, CDR2 FYNNEI. This CDR3 region has 15 residues. V lost 8 bases to trimming and J lost 3 bases; unmatched junction nucleotides: 4. The CDR3 DNA follows: TGTGCCAGCGAAGGACTAGCGGGGGGGGAAGAGACCCAGTACTTC. This sequence encodes CASEGLAGGEETQYF.

This chain links TRBV19 with TRBJ2-7; 10 nucleotides agree with TRBD1. This CDR3 is 14 amino acids long. Per germline, CDR1 LNHDA and CDR2 SQIVND (reference sequence). Germline trimming cut 0 bases from V and 8 bases from J; bases unmatched to any gene: 4. In DNA form, the CDR3 reads TGTGCCAGTAGTATAGAGGACAGGGGGTCTCAGCAGTACTTC. Residues: CASSIEDRGSQQYF.

The chain recombines TRBV27 with TRBJ2-5, with a weak D call TRBD1 (5 bases). Germline lookup yields CDR1 MNHEY and CDR2 SMNVEV (reference sequence). V was trimmed by 2 bases and J by 3 bases, leaving 10 bases between them. CDR3 length: 14 residues. This chain's CDR3 is CASSLRGIEETQYF. The CDR3, as DNA: TGTGCCAGCAGTTTAAGGGGAATCGAAGAGACCCAGTACTTC.

This chain joins TRBV28 and TRBJ2-7; 11 positions match TRBD1. This CDR3 comprises 15 residues. V lost 4 bases and J lost 8; bases outside the gene matches: 10. Per germline, CDR1 MDHEN and CDR2 SYDVKM. The CDR3 is CASSSPGQGGRQQYF. The CDR3, as DNA: TGTGCCAGCAGTTCTCCGGGACAGGGGGGACGGCAGCAGTACTTC. Drawing the rest from reference TRBV28 and TRBJ2-7, the complete variable domain is DVKVTQSSRYLVKRTGEKVFLECVQDMDHENMFWYRQDPGLGLRLIYFSYDVKMKEKGDIPEGYSVSREKKERFSLILESASTNQTSMYLCASSSPGQGGRQQYFGPGTRLTVT.

The rearrangement joins TRBV24-1 to TRBJ1-1, with D possibly being TRBD1 (5 bases). The V end was cut by 9 bases, the J end by 0 bases, with 25 bases between. CDR1 is KGHDR and CDR2 is SFDVKD in the germline V gene. This CDR3 is built from 18 residues. The CDR3 coding sequence is TGTGCCACCCTTACTGCGAAGTGGCGGGGCGCGATGAACACTGAAGCTTTCTTT. It codes for CATLTAKWRGAMNTEAFF.

The genes are TRBV12-3 or TRBV12-4 and TRBJ1-1; D call uncertain. Between the trimmed V and J ends, which lost 6 bases and 7 bases, there was a span of 12 bases. The length of the CDR3 is 12 residues. DNA of the CDR3: TGTGCCAGCAGCGCGGGCTGGAATGAAGCTTTCTTT. Translated: CASSAGWNEAFF.

This clone was seen a single time. The chain carries TRBV4-1 and TRBJ1-2; D call uncertain. Deletions cut 0 bases from V and 4 bases from J, with 6 bases between. This CDR3 comprises 13 residues. Germline CDR1 and CDR2: MGHRA and YSYEKL. The CDR3 DNA sequence: TGCGCCAGCAGCCAAGATGAGGGCTATGGCTACACCTTC. This codes for CASSQDEGYGYTF.

The rearrangement uses TRBV28 and TRBJ1-6, with 7 bases that match TRBD1. This CDR3 contains 16 residues. Trimming at V came to 6 bases and at J to 1 base, leaving 6 bases not matched to a gene. Germline CDR1 MDHEN, CDR2 SYDVKM. The DNA for the CDR3 is TGTGCCAGCAGACCCCACAGGGGATCCTATAATTCACCCCTCCACTTT. Amino acids: CASRPHRGSYNSPLHF.

The chain links TRBV9 to TRBJ2-1; 9 bases align to TRBD1. V lost 4 bases and J lost 7; bases outside the gene matches: 21. Germline CDR1 SGDLS, CDR2 YYNGEE. This CDR3 has 19 amino acids. DNA for the CDR3: TGTGCCAGCAGCCCCCGTGGGACAAGGGACAGGGACCTTCTTAATGAGCAGTTCTTC. Translated: CASSPRGTRDRDLLNEQFF.

The chain joins TRBV30 to TRBJ2-2; weak D call: TRBD1 (5 bases). This CDR3 comprises 14 residues. The V gene's germline CDR1 is GTSNPN and CDR2 SVGIG (reference sequence). The V gene lost 0 bases and the J gene lost 3 bases, with 8 bases spanning the gap. The CDR3 DNA follows: TGTGCCTGGAGTGTAGGCAGGGACACCGGGGAGCTGTTTTTT. Amino acid sequence: CAWSVGRDTGELFF.